Detailed here is one T cell receptor beta chain. No antigen is known for it. The data derive from a study of PD-L1 blockade in urothelial cancer. Findings and limits, study-wide: There was one FFPE tumor sample per patient, and it was not taken right before treatment.

This table comes from immunoSEQ multiplex PCR, and its TCRdb copy is limited to in-frame clones, with some not included. The repertoire holds some 35,000 clones, with roughly a third as singletons. The starting material was tumor tissue, obtained before atezolizumab (anti-PD-L1) treatment. This clonotype was sampled from a man in his 60s with urothelial cancer.

Here the CDR3 reads CASSTGRGEQYF. CDR3 nucleotide sequence: TGTGCCAGTAGTACGGGCCGCGGGGAGCAGTACTTC. The J gene is TRBJ2-7, the V gene TRBV19, with D perhaps matching TRBD2 (5 bases). The V gene's germline CDR1 is LNHDA and CDR2 SQIVND (reference sequence). V lost 4 bases, J lost 7 bases, and 11 bases lay in between. The CDR3 runs 12 residues.